This TCR beta chain was captured by sequencing in a study of blood T cell repertoires in COVID-19. V was pared by 2 bases and J by 1 base, with 11 bases between. Per germline, CDR1 MNHEY and CDR2 SMNVEV (reference sequence). There are 15 residues in the CDR3. Here immunoSEQ multiplex PCR was the method, and the copy in TCRdb shows in-frame clones only, minus some. The sample has 200,000 or so clones; 79% are singletons. The gene calls are TRBV27 and TRBJ2-5; maybe TRBD1 (7 bases). Sequences were obtained from peripheral blood. The sequence was collected from a man aged 60 to 75 with active or convalescent COVID-19. CDR3 amino acids: CASSLGGTVQETQYF. The CDR3, as DNA: TGTGCCAGCAGTTTAGGAGGGACAGTCCAAGAGACCCAGTACTTC.